This entry features one T cell receptor beta chain sequence. This clone was detected only once. No cognate antigen has been identified for it. No base quality values were provided; no much bigger clone lies one nucleotide off. The data were taken from a study of blood T cell repertoires in COVID-19 (dated by TCRdb to the early 2020s). Some background on the complete study: Samples covering the acute and convalescent phases of COVID-19 were provided by collaborators in the United States, Italy and Spain. Subjects who had been exposed to COVID-19, were actively infected with it, or had recovered from it provided the deeply sampled blood TCRbeta repertoires that made up the dataset. The samples were drawn from the first 160 participants of the ongoing ImmuneRACE study and from 1,200 or so subjects provided by 6 global collaborators. The repertoires were made available in a free public database intended to serve as a resource for research on the immune response to SARS-CoV-2. Where available, HLA class I and class II types were obtained from metadata supplied by the sample provider rather than from assay-based typing. Sample metadata almost always included a de-identified subject ID, COVID-19 status, age in years and sex. The material from the prospective study consisted of cDNA or gDNA derived from T cells, B-cell-depleted T cells, or PBMCs. Results and caveats for the whole study, not just this receptor: The amount of clinical and demographic metadata varied by source and participant and was provided uncurated.

One collaborating source in Seattle enrolled patients during active infection and followed them longitudinally through the course of disease. Whole blood was collected in K2EDTA tubes by collaborating institutions according to the institutions' own protocols. For TCRbeta analysis, collaborator samples were shipped as frozen whole blood, as isolated PBMCs, or as DNA extracted from either sample type. TCRbeta CDR3 regions were amplified from genomic DNA by means of the immunoSEQ Assay, a bias-controlled multiplex PCR. Per the authors' processing: The number of nucleated cells in each sample was estimated by amplification of reference gene primers within the assay. Sequence reads were collapsed and filtered to measure the absolute abundance of every unique TCRbeta CDR3 rearrangement. For each sample, productive Simpson clonality was calculated as the square root of Simpson's diversity index over productive rearrangements. TCRdb limited this immuneACCESS table to in-frame rearrangements with V and J called. A share of clones is missing; checked studies link under half to unresolved V genes, and the rest is unexplained. V and J calls plus clone size are reproduced from that table; the DNA served to infer D and trimming. The sample includes about 250,000 clones, with 70% to 90% observed a single time. The ten largest clones represent roughly 6.3% of the sample.

The germline V gene encodes CDR1 SGDLS and CDR2 YYNGEE. Trimming removed 10 bases from V and 6 bases from J, leaving 13 bases between the germline ends. The CDR3 contains 11 residues, cysteine and phenylalanine counted. CDR3 DNA is the only sequence kept; it has 33 bases, read in frame from the first base. Sequencing was performed on peripheral blood. The V and J segments used are TRBV9 and TRBJ1-2; the D gene is perhaps TRBD1, from 6 matching bases. The clonotype was recovered from a woman younger than 45 with COVID-19, enrolled during active disease. For the CDR3, the sequence is CACRWGHGYTF. The DNA sequence is TGTGCCTGTAGATGGGGGCATGGCTACACCTTC.